These 28 T cell receptor beta chains were sequenced from one sample in a study of blood T cell repertoires in COVID-19. Method: immunoSEQ multiplex PCR; TCRdb's copy keeps in-frame clones and lacks some. The sample records about 280,000 clones, approximately 91% being singletons. The sequencing input was peripheral blood. These receptors were taken from a woman aged 25 to 39 with COVID-19, enrolled during active disease.

The rearrangement uses TRBV7-3 and TRBJ2-1; D perhaps matches TRBD2 (6 bases). The CDR3 contains 17 residues. Germline values: CDR1 SGHTA, CDR2 FQGTGA. V was cut by 3 bases and J by 2 bases, with 17 bases left in between. This chain's CDR3 is CASSFKAGSQPYNEQFF. DNA for the CDR3: TGTGCCAGCAGCTTTAAAGCCGGGAGCCAGCCCTACAATGAGCAGTTCTTC. Using reference TRBV7-3 and TRBJ2-1 for the parts outside the CDR3, the full variable domain is GAGVSQTPSNKVTEKGKYVELRCDPISGHTALYWYRQSLGQGPEFLIYFQGTGAADDSGLPNDRFFAVRPEGSVSTLKIQRTERGDSAVYLCASSFKAGSQPYNEQFFGPGTRLTVL.

J is TRBJ2-5 and V is TRBV7-2; no reliable D call. The CDR3 spans 10 residues. The V end lost 1 base, the J end lost 9 bases, and 3 bases lay between the germline ends. From germline, CDR1 is SGHTA and CDR2 FQGNSA. The CDR3 coding sequence is TGTGCCAGCAGCTTAGGGCCCCAGTACTTC. This sequence encodes CASSLGPQYF.

The V call is TRBV5-1, the J call TRBJ2-1, with a possible D match to TRBD1 (6 bases). V was shortened by 8 bases and J by 0 bases, with 12 bases between the two germline ends. CDR1 is SGHRS, CDR2 YFSETQ, per germline. This CDR3 contains 14 residues. The CDR3 region has the DNA TGCGCCAGGGGATCGGACAGCTCCTACAATGAGCAGTTCTTC. It is translated as CARGSDSSYNEQFF.

The chain has TRBV2 and TRBJ1-2, with D possibly being TRBD1 (6 bases). From germline, CDR1 is SNHLY and CDR2 FYNNEI. Between the trimmed V and J ends, which lost 6 bases and 0 bases, there was a span of 8 bases. CDR3 length: 13 amino acids. CDR3 protein: CASRDRTNYGYTF. The CDR3 DNA sequence: TGTGCCAGCAGGGACAGAACTAACTATGGCTACACCTTC.

The chain has TRBV7-3 and TRBJ2-7; possible D gene TRBD2, 7 bases. V lost 1 base and J lost 4, with 20 bases in between. CDR3 length equals 17 residues. Germline CDR1 and CDR2: SGHTA and FQGTGA. Here the CDR3 reads CASSLNPSRGRAYEQYF. The CDR3 DNA reads TGTGCCAGCAGCTTAAACCCAAGTAGGGGGAGGGCGTACGAGCAGTACTTC.

The chain has TRBV28 and TRBJ2-5; 7 positions match TRBD1. The V and J ends lost 5 bases and 1 base, in that order; junction bases with no gene match: 10. The CDR3 has 16 amino acids. The germline gives CDR1 MDHEN, CDR2 SYDVKM. CDR3 amino acids: CASSTPDRAGQETQYF. In nucleotides, the CDR3 is TGTGCCAGCAGTACACCCGACAGGGCTGGCCAAGAGACCCAGTACTTC.

The chain carries TRBV25-1 and TRBJ1-6, with unresolved D. V was pared by 6 bases and J by 10 bases, with 10 bases between. The CDR3 has 12 amino acids. Germline CDR1 is MGHDK and CDR2 is SYGVNS. The CDR3 coding sequence is TGTGCCAGCAGCGAGGGCGCCTCACCCCTCCACTTT. It is translated as CASSEGASPLHF. Drawing the rest from reference TRBV25-1 and TRBJ1-6, the complete variable domain is EADIYQTPRYLVIGTGKKITLECSQTMGHDKMYWYQQDPGMELHLIHYSYGVNSTEKGDLSSESTVSRIRTEHFPLTLESARPSHTSQYLCASSEGASPLHFGNGTRLTVT.

This clone was seen a single time. The chain couples TRBV7-9 to TRBJ2-1, with a possible D match to TRBD2 (6 bases). CDR3 length: 17 amino acids. From germline, CDR1 is SEHNR and CDR2 FQNEAQ (reference sequence). Trimming left V 2 bases short and J 2 bases short, with 16 bases between. CDR3 loop: CASSLSPGERAYNEQFF. In DNA form, the CDR3 reads TGTGCCAGCAGCTTATCCCCGGGCGAGCGGGCCTACAATGAGCAGTTCTTC. The full variable domain, with the rest looked up from reference TRBV7-9 and TRBJ2-1, is DTGVSQNPRHKITKRGQNVTFRCDPISEHNRLYWYRQTLGQGPEFLTYFQNEAQLEKSRLLSDRFSAERPKGSFSTLEIQRTEQGDSAMYLCASSLSPGERAYNEQFFGPGTRLTVL.

V usage is TRBV2 and J usage is TRBJ2-5; D remains ambiguous. The CDR3 sequence is 11 residues long. CDR1 and CDR2 from the germline V gene are SNHLY and FYNNEI. Trimming removed 8 bases from V and 3 bases from J, with 7 bases in between. CDR3 protein: CASGLKETQYF. CDR3 in DNA: TGTGCCAGCGGCTTAAAAGAGACCCAGTACTTC.

V and J are TRBV19 and TRBJ1-3; 9 nucleotides align to TRBD1. The V segment lost 4 bases and the J segment 8 bases; nucleotides outside the gene matches: 9. CDR1 is LNHDA and CDR2 is SQIVND in the germline V gene (reference sequence). The CDR3 extends over 15 amino acids. The CDR3 DNA reads TGTGCCAGTAGTAACATCCGGACAGGGGAAGACACCATATATTTT. This encodes CASSNIRTGEDTIYF.

The chain uses TRBV2 and TRBJ1-2; 7 positions match TRBD1. The V and J ends lost 6 bases and 8 bases, in that order; junction bases with no gene match: 9. The germline V gene has CDR1 SNHLY and CDR2 FYNNEI. This CDR3 has 13 residues. The CDR3, as DNA: TGTGCCAGCAGACGGACAGGCGAGGACGGCTACACCTTC. Amino acids: CASRRTGEDGYTF.

The V and J genes are TRBV5-4 and TRBJ2-7; 12 bases align to TRBD2. Germline lookup yields CDR1 SGHNT and CDR2 YYREEE (reference sequence). With 7 bases clipped from V and 5 bases from J, the junction kept 10 bases outside the gene matches. This CDR3 comprises 15 residues. The CDR3 DNA reads as TGTGCCAGCGGAACCTGGACTAGCGGGAATGACGAGCAGTACTTC. Amino acid sequence: CASGTWTSGNDEQYF. Based on the CDR3 plus reference TRBV5-4 and TRBJ2-7, the full variable domain is ETGVTQSPTHLIKTRGQQVTLRCSSQSGHNTVSWYQQALGQGPQFIFQYYREEENGRGNFPPRFSGLQFPNYSSELNVNALELDDSALYLCASGTWTSGNDEQYFGPGTRLTVT.

The chain employs TRBV28 and TRBJ1-5; D perhaps matches TRBD1 (6 bases). V was pared by 10 bases and J by 5 bases, with 18 bases between. Germline V gene data show CDR1 as MDHEN and CDR2 as SYDVKM. The CDR3 runs to 14 residues. The CDR3 region has the DNA TGTGCCACAACGGGACACCGGGGCCATCAGCCCCAGCATTTT. Protein product: CATTGHRGHQPQHF.

The V call is TRBV5-1, the J call TRBJ1-1; the match to TRBD1 covers 9 bases. CDR1 and CDR2 (germline): SGHRS, YFSETQ. The CDR3 is 15 residues long. With V trimmed by 4 bases and J by 1 base, 5 bases remained unmatched. CDR3 sequence: CASSNRGLGNTEAFF. The CDR3 DNA reads TGCGCCAGCAGCAACAGGGGGCTAGGGAACACTGAAGCTTTCTTT.

This clone was detected only once. This sequence joins TRBV19 and TRBJ1-2; 9 nucleotides match TRBD1. The CDR3 loop spans 13 amino acids. Per the germline V gene, CDR1 is LNHDA and CDR2 is SQIVND (reference sequence). The ends lost 5 bases at V and 7 bases at J; junction bases unmatched: 5. CDR3 nucleotides: TGTGCCAGTAGTGGCCAGGACAGGGGTGGCTACACCTTC. Protein sequence: CASSGQDRGGYTF.

The CDR3 sequence is CASSPRPLGGASGSTDTQYF. In DNA form, the CDR3 reads TGTGCCAGCAGCCCCAGACCCCTCGGGGGGGCTAGCGGCAGCACAGATACGCAGTATTTT. This rearrangement joins TRBV9 to TRBJ2-3; 8 bases are a match to TRBD2. V gave up 4 bases and J gave up 0 bases; unmatched junction bases: 19. Germline V gene sequence: CDR1 SGDLS, CDR2 YYNGEE. This CDR3 comprises 20 residues.

This clone was seen only once. This sequence joins TRBV3-1 (or the pseudogene TRBV3-2) and TRBJ2-7; 8 bases align to TRBD2. The CDR3 loop spans 13 amino acids. J was trimmed by 2 bases and V by 7 bases; bases with no gene match: 4. Germline CDR1 and CDR2: LGHDT and YNNKEL (reference sequence). CDR3 sequence (DNA): TGTGCCAGCACCGGGAGGGGGGCCTACGAGCAGTACTTC. Encoded protein: CASTGRGAYEQYF.

V is TRBV11-3 and J is TRBJ2-2, with 7 bases fitting TRBD2. The junction had 6 bases not matched to a gene; V was cut back by 4 bases and J by 1 base. The CDR3 covers 16 residues. The germline V gene has CDR1 SGHNT and CDR2 YENEEA. In DNA form, the CDR3 reads TGTGCCAGCAGCTCTGGCGGGAGTGTGAACACCGGGGAGCTGTTTTTT. It yields the protein CASSSGGSVNTGELFF. The full variable domain, its missing parts supplied by reference TRBV11-3 and TRBJ2-2, is EAGVVQSPRYKIIEKKQPVAFWCNPISGHNTLYWYLQNLGQGPELLIRYENEEAVDDSQLPKDRFSAERLKGVDSTLKIQPAELGDSAVYLCASSSGGSVNTGELFFGEGSRLTVL.

V usage is TRBV7-9 and J usage is TRBJ1-1; D remains ambiguous. CDR3 length: 15 residues. Trimming left V 1 base short and J 1 base short, with 10 bases between. The germline V gene has CDR1 SEHNR and CDR2 FQNEAQ (reference sequence). The CDR3 bases are TGTGCCAGCAGCTTAGACGAGGGTTCGAACACTGAAGCTTTCTTT. This translates into CASSLDEGSNTEAFF.

The chain uses TRBV5-4 and TRBJ1-6, with 8 bases identical to TRBD1. Germline loops: CDR1 SGHNT, CDR2 YYREEE (reference sequence). This CDR3 comprises 13 residues. The junction had 3 bases not matched to a gene; V was cut back by 4 bases and J by 9 bases. This chain's CDR3 is CASSATGGSPLHF. CDR3 DNA: TGTGCCAGCAGCGCAACAGGGGGTTCACCCCTCCACTTT.

The CDR3 loop reads CASSQDTQVRGTQYF. The CDR3 DNA is TGCGCCAGCAGCCAAGATACGCAGGTCCGGGGGACCCAGTACTTC. The rearrangement links TRBV4-1 to TRBJ2-5, with a weak D call TRBD2 (5 bases). Germline V gene lookup returns CDR1 MGHRA and CDR2 YSYEKL. CDR3 length: 15 residues. The V end was cut by 0 bases, the J end by 7 bases, with 15 bases between.

Only a few counts were recorded for this clone. The rearrangement uses TRBV6-6 and TRBJ1-1; D is possibly TRBD1 (5 bases). The CDR3 spans 17 residues. Trimming left V 5 bases short and J 5 bases short, with 24 bases between. Germline-derived CDR1 and CDR2 are MNHNY and SVGAGI (reference sequence). CDR3 residues: CASSGSPGGRNGTEAFF. The CDR3 coding sequence is TGTGCCAGCAGTGGATCCCCGGGGGGAAGAAATGGAACTGAAGCTTTCTTT.

The CDR3 is CASSPRQRDRTDTQYF. Written as DNA, the CDR3 is TGTGCCAGCAGCCCCAGGCAGCGGGATAGGACAGATACGCAGTATTTT. The V gene is TRBV7-9, the J gene TRBJ2-3; the match to TRBD2 covers 7 bases. J lost 3 bases, V lost 5 bases, and 11 bases had no gene match. Germline V lookup: CDR1 SEHNR, CDR2 FQNEAQ (reference sequence). The CDR3 has 16 amino acids.

Worth noting for this clone: The sample contains more than one DNA sequence encoding this CDR3. The chain employs TRBV28 and TRBJ1-5, with TRBD1 as a possible D gene (5 bases). Germline V CDR1 and CDR2: MDHEN, SYDVKM. The CDR3 sequence is 14 residues long. The germline V and J ends were trimmed by 2 bases and 2 bases, with 7 bases remaining between them. CDR3 sequence reads: CASSLVRGNQPQHF. The CDR3 DNA is TGTGCCAGCAGTTTAGTCAGGGGCAATCAGCCCCAGCATTTT.

The rearrangement joins TRBV6-1 to TRBJ1-5; D is perhaps TRBD1 (5 bases). CDR3 length: 14 amino acids. The V and J ends lost 2 bases and 7 bases respectively, with 12 bases between them. Germline assignment: CDR1 MNHNS and CDR2 SASEGT. CDR3 in DNA: TGTGCCAGCAGTGAAAGGTCAGGGCGCCAGCCCCAGCATTTT. Its translation is CASSERSGRQPQHF.

This rearrangement joins TRBV2 to TRBJ2-3; D uncertain. The CDR3 is 14 amino acids. Trimming stripped 5 bases from V and 0 bases from J, with 9 bases between. Germline CDR1 and CDR2: SNHLY and FYNNEI. Here the CDR3 reads CASSRTTSTDTQYF. CDR3 nucleotide sequence: TGTGCCAGCAGTAGAACTACCAGCACAGATACGCAGTATTTT.

This clone was counted between two and nine times. The chain is built from TRBV6-5 and TRBJ1-2; 7 positions agree with TRBD1. In germline, CDR1 is MNHEY, CDR2 SVGAGI. The CDR3 consists of 14 residues. J lost 4 bases, V lost 6 bases, and 8 bases had no gene match. CDR3 protein: CASRPGQDPYGYTF. CDR3 nucleotide sequence: TGTGCCAGCAGACCCGGACAGGACCCCTATGGCTACACCTTC.

The chain combines TRBV9 with TRBJ2-7; possible D gene TRBD2, 6 bases. CDR3 length: 14 amino acids. Germline CDR1 is SGDLS and CDR2 is YYNGEE. V was trimmed by 4 bases and J by 0 bases, leaving 11 bases between them. Here the CDR3 reads CASSPLGSSYEQYF. CDR3 nucleotide sequence: TGTGCCAGCAGCCCACTCGGGAGCTCCTACGAGCAGTACTTC.